This TCR beta chain is from a study of T-cell memory formation after mild COVID-19 listed by TCRdb under 2021. Turning to the overall study: TCR sequence clusters from the two donors were largely donor specific. Longitudinal TCRalpha and TCRbeta repertoire sequencing tracked T-cell clones expanding and contracting after mild COVID-19 in two donors. Two young, previously healthy adult volunteers made up the cohort, one male and one female.

What the work shows at the level of the full study, not this receptor alone: Contracting CD4+ clones appeared mostly in the CM and EM memory subsets, whereas CD8+ clones were enriched in EMRA. The study covered only a couple of mild cases, and larger cohorts including severe cases with pre-infection samples were considered necessary. The second-wave clones that peaked on day 37 were not confirmed to be SARS-CoV-2 specific. The detection of some responding clones in pre-infection memory suggests that pre-existing cross-reactive memory T cells joined the SARS-CoV-2 response. Balanced CD4/CD8 phenotypes were observed for clones contracting from day 15 to 85, whereas a bias towards CD4+ was observed for a second wave of clones expanding from day 15 to 37.

PBMCs were isolated by Ficoll-Paque density gradient centrifugation. There are 10 amino acids in the CDR3, from cysteine to phenylalanine inclusive. Only the CDR3 portion is preserved as DNA: 30 bases, with reading frame beginning at the first base. V loses 6 bases, J loses 13 bases, and the germline ends lie 12 bases apart. To note about this clonotype: Its recognized antigen is unknown. Base qualities are not recorded, but no much larger clone differs from it by a single base.

Sequencing took place on an Illumina NovaSeq 6000. TCRalpha and TCRbeta cDNA libraries were constructed by 5'RACE with constant-segment primers, with sample barcodes and unique molecular identifiers being introduced. RNA was extracted from every sample with Trizol reagent. Libraries were amplified in two PCR steps, with a second sample barcode and Illumina TruSeq adapters added in the second step. Sequencing of the libraries was done on an Illumina NovaSeq, producing 2 x 150 bp paired-end reads. The study's processing was this. With migec v1.2.7, reads were demultiplexed and then collapsed into UMI-guided consensus sequences. Using mixcr v2.1.11, the UMI consensuses were aligned to TRA and TRB V and J templates and assembled into clonotypes. A clonotype was counted as expanded or contracted only when both edgeR and NoisET called the clonotype significant, with the noise models trained on biological replicates. edgeR calls used a false discovery rate-adjusted p below 0.01 and a log2 fold-change threshold of 1. As an exploratory analysis of dynamics, max-normalized trajectories of the 1000 most abundant clonotypes were examined by PCA with hierarchical clustering. Separately sequenced CD4+ and CD8+ repertoires were used to assign a CD4 or CD8 phenotype to each responding clone. TCRdb handled the public reads itself, with Q25 trimming in fastp and clone calling in MiXCR, and kept productive beta chains. Each CDR3 protein gets just one entry, which takes the most common genes and DNA from the rows behind it. TCRdb's processing, not the authors' own work, is the source of the V and J calls. The sample yields 150,000 to 200,000 distinct CDR3 sequences; over 20% were counted once. Of the sample, under 25% is held by the ten largest clones.

Input material: PBMCs or a T cell subset sorted from them (not recorded which). The chain joins TRBV12-3 or TRBV12-4 to TRBJ1-1; TRBD1 is a weak D gene call, 5 bases matching. This receptor was obtained from an adult woman who had mild COVID-19 (a few samples of this study predate the infection). The sample titles of this study are shuffled in the database, so cell type and time point are left out; the donor was told from shared clones. The DNA sequence is given as TGTGCCAGCAGCCCCTACGGGGGTTTCTTT. Its protein reads: CASSPYGGFF.